This T cell receptor beta chain was profiled in a study of cytomegalovirus exposure and HLA in healthy donors. The study sampled nominally healthy donors, though unrecorded immune exposures were likely. Primers: 60 Vbeta forward and 13 Jbeta reverse. Assay used: immunoSEQ multiplex PCR; TCRdb lists only in-frame clones, some missing. The sample contains a few hundred thousand clones, 60% to 80% of which appear only once. The sample comprised PBMCs. This receptor was obtained from a woman in her 30s in good health and CMV-seronegative.

For the CDR3, the DNA is TGCGCCAGCAGCCAAGGGCTAGCGCCCTCCTACGAGCAGTACTTC. Residues: CASSQGLAPSYEQYF. The rearrangement joins TRBV4-1 to TRBJ2-7; a weak D match, TRBD2 (6 bases). The CDR3 totals 15 residues. Germline V gene lookup returns CDR1 MGHRA and CDR2 YSYEKL. The V end was cut by 1 base, the J end by 0 bases, with 10 bases between.